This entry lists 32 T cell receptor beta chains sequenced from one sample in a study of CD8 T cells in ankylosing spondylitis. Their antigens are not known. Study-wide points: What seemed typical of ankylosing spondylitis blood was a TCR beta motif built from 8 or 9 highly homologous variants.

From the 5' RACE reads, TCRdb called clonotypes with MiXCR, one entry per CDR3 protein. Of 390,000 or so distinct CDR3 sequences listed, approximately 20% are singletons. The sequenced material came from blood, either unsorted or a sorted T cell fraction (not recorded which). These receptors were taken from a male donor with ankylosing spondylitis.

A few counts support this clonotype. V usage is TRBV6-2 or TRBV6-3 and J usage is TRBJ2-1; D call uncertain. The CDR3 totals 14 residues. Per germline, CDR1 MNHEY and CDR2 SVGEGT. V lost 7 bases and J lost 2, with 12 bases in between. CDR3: CASKLAVTYNEQFF. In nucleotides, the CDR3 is TGTGCCAGCAAACTGGCAGTAACCTACAATGAGCAGTTCTTC.

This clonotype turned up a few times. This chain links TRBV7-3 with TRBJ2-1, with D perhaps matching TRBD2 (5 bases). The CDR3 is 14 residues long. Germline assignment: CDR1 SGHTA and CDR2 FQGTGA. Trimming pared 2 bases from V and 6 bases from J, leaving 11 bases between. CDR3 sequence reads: CASSLDLAGNEQFF. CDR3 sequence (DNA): TGTGCCAGCAGCTTAGATCTAGCTGGCAATGAGCAGTTCTTC.

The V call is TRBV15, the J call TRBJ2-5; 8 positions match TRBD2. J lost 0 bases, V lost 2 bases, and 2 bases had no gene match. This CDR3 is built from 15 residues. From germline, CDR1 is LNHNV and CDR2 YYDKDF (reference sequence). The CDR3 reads CATSRTAGDQETQYF. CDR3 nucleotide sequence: TGTGCCACCAGCAGAACAGCGGGAGACCAAGAGACCCAGTACTTC.

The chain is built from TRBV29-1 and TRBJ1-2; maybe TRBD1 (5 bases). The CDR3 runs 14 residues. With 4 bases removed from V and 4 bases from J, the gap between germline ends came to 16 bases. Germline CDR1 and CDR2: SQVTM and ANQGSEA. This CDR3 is CSVAASTASYGYTF. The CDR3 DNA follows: TGCAGCGTTGCTGCCTCGACAGCTAGCTATGGCTACACCTTC.

The CDR3 is CSARWTNQETQYF. Here the CDR3 DNA reads TGCAGTGCTAGATGGACAAACCAAGAGACCCAGTACTTC. This chain links TRBV20-1 with TRBJ2-5; tentative D call: TRBD1 (5 bases). The germline gives CDR1 DFQATT, CDR2 SNEGSKA (reference sequence). The CDR3 has 13 residues. V lost 2 bases and J lost 0, with 7 bases in between.

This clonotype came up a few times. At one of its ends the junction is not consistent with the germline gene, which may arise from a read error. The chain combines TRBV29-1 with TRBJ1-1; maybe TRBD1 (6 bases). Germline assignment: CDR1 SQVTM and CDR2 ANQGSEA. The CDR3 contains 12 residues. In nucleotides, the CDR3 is TGCAGCACCGCAGAAATGGGGACACCAGCAGCCTTT. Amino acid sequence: CSTAEMGTPAAF.

The CDR3 DNA reads as TGTGCCACCAGCAGAGATCTTAGTTCCGGGGAGCTGTTTTTT. Protein sequence: CATSRDLSSGELFF. This sequence joins TRBV15 and TRBJ2-2; D gene unclear. Germline V CDR1 and CDR2: LNHNV, YYDKDF (reference sequence). The CDR3 consists of 14 residues. Trimming shortened V by 0 bases and J by 6 bases, and 8 bases separated the two germline ends.

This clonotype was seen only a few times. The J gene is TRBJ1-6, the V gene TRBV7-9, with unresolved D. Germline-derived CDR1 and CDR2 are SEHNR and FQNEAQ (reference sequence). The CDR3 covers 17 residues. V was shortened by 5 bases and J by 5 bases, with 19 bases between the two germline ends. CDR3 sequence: CASSNPFGGNDNSPLHF. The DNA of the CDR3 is TGTGCCAGCAGCAACCCCTTTGGTGGGAACGATAATTCACCCCTCCACTTT.

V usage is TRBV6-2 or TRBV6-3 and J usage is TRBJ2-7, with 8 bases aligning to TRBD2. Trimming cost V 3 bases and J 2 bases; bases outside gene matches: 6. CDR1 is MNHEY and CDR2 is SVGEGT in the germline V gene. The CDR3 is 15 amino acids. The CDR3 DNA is TGTGCCAGCAGTTATCAGCTAGCGGGTGCCTACGAGCAGTACTTC. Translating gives CASSYQLAGAYEQYF.

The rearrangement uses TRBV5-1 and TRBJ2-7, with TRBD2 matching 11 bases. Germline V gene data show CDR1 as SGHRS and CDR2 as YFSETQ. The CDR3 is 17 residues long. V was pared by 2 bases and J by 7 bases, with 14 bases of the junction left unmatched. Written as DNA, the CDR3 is TGCGCCAGCAGCTTCACCCCCGGGACTAGCGGAACGGGGGAGCAGTACTTC. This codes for CASSFTPGTSGTGEQYF.

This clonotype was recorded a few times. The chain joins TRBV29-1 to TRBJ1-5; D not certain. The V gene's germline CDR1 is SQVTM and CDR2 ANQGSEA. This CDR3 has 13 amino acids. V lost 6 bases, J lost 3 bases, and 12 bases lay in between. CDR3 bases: TGCAGCGTGGGAGGATCCGCCAATCAGCCCCAGCATTTT. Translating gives CSVGGSANQPQHF.

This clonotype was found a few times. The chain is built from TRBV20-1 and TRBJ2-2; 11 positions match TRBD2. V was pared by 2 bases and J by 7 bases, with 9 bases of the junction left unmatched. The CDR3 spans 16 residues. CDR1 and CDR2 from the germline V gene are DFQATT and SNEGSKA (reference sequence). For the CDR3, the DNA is TGCAGTGCTAGACCCAGGACTAGCGGGTATTTCGGGGAGCTGTTTTTT. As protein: CSARPRTSGYFGELFF.

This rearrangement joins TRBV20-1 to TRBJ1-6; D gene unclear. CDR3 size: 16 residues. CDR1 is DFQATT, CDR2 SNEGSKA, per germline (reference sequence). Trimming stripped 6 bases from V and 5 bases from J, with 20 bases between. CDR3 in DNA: TGCAGTGCACTCAGCATGGTGAACCAGGATAATTCACCCCTCCACTTT. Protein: CSALSMVNQDNSPLHF.

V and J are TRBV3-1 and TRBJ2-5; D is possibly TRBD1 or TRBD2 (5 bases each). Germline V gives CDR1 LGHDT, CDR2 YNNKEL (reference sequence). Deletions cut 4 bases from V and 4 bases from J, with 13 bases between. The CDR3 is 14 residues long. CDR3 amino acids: CASSPPWDGETQYF. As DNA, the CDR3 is TGTGCCAGCAGCCCACCCTGGGACGGAGAGACCCAGTACTTC.

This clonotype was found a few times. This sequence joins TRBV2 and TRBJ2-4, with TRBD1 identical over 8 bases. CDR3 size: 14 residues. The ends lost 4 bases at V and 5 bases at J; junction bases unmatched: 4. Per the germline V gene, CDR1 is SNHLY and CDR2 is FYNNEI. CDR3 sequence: CASSATGVQNIQYF. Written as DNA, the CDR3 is TGTGCCAGCAGTGCGACAGGGGTCCAAAACATTCAGTACTTC.

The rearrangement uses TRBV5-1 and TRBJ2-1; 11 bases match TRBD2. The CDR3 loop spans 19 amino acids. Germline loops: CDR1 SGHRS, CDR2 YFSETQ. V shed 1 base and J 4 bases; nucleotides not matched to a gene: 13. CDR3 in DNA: TGCGCCAGCAGCTTGTTGGGGACTAGCGGAACGCTAGCATACAATGAGCAGTTCTTC. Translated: CASSLLGTSGTLAYNEQFF.

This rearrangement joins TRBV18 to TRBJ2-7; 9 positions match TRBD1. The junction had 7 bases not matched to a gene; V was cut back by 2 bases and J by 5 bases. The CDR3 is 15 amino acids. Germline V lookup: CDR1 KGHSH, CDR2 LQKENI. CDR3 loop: CASSPSGTGINEQYF. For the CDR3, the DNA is TGTGCCAGCTCACCATCTGGGACAGGGATCAACGAGCAGTACTTC.

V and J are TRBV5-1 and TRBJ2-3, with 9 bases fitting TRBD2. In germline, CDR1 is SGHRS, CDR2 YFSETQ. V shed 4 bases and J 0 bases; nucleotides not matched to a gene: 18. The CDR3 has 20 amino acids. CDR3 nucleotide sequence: TGCGCCAGCAGCCCGCCCTTTTTAGCGGGAGACTTCCGGAGCACAGATACGCAGTATTTT. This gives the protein CASSPPFLAGDFRSTDTQYF.

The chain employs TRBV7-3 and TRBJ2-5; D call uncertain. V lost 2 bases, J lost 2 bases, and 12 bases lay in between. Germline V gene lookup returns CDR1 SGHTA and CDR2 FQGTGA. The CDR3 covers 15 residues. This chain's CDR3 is CASSLGQHYQETQYF. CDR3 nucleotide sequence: TGTGCCAGCAGCTTAGGCCAGCACTATCAAGAGACCCAGTACTTC.

CDR3 protein: CASSPPEDSGFTYNEQFF. DNA of the CDR3: TGTGCCAGCAGCCCCCCGGAGGATAGCGGGTTTACCTACAATGAGCAGTTCTTC. The J gene is TRBJ2-1, the V gene TRBV11-1; TRBD2 matches at 7 bases. V was pared by 5 bases and J by 2 bases, with 15 bases of the junction left unmatched. The CDR3 extends over 18 amino acids. Germline-derived CDR1 and CDR2 are SGHAT and FQDESV (reference sequence).

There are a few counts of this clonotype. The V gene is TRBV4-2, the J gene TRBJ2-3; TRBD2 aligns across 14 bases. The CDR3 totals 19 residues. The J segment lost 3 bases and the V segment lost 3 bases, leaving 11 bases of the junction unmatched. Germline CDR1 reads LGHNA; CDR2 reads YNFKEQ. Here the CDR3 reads CASSQGYGLAGGRTDTQYF. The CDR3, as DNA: TGTGCCAGCAGCCAGGGTTACGGACTAGCGGGAGGTAGAACAGATACGCAGTATTTT.

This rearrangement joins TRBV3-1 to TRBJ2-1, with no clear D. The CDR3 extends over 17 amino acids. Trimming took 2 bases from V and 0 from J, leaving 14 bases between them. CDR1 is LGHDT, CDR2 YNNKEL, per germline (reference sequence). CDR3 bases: TGTGCCAGCAGCCAATTGTTAACAGTTAGCTCCTACAATGAGCAGTTCTTC. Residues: CASSQLLTVSSYNEQFF.

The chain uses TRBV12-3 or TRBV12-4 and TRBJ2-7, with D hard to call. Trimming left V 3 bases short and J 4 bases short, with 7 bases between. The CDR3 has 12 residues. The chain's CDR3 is CASSFGRYEQYF. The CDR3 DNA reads TGTGCCAGCAGTTTCGGACGGTACGAGCAGTACTTC.

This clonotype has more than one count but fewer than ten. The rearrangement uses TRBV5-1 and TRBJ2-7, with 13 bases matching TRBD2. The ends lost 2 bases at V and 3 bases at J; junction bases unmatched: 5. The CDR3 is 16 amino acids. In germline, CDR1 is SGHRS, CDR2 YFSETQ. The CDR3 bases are TGCGCCAGCAGCTTCGGACTAGCGGGAGTGCTCTACGAGCAGTACTTC. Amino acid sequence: CASSFGLAGVLYEQYF.

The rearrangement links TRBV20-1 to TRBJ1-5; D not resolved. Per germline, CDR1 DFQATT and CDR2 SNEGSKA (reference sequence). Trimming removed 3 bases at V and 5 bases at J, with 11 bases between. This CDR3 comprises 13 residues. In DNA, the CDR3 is TGCAGTGCTAGTAGAGACATACATCAGCCCCAGCATTTT. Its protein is CSASRDIHQPQHF.

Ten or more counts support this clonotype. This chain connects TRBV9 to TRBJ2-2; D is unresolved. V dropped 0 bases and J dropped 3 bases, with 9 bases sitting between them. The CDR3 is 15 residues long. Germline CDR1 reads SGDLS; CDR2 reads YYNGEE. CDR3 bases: TGTGCCAGCAGCGTAGATATCGGTTACACCGGGGAGCTGTTTTTT. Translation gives CASSVDIGYTGELFF.

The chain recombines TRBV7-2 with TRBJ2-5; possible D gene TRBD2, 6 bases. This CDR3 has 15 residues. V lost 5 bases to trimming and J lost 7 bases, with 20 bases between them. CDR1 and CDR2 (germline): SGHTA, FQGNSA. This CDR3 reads CASSPVSGGPWTQYF. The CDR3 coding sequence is TGTGCCAGCAGCCCAGTTAGCGGAGGCCCGTGGACCCAGTACTTC.

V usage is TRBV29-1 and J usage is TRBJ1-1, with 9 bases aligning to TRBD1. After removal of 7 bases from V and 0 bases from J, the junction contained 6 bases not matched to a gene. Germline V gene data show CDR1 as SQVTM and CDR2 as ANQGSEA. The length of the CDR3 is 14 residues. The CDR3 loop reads CSAGTGNMNTEAFF. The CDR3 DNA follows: TGCAGCGCCGGGACAGGGAATATGAACACTGAAGCTTTCTTT. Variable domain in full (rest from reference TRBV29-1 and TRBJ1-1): SAVISQKPSRDICQRGTSLTIQCQVDSQVTMMFWYRQQPGQSLTLIATANQGSEATYESGFVIDKFPISRPNLTFSTLTVSNMSPEDSSIYLCSAGTGNMNTEAFFGQGTRLTVV.

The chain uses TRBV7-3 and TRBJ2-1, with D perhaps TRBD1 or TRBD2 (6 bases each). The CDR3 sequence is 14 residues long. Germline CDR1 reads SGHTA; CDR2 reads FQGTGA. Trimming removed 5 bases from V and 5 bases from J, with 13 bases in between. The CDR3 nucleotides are TGTGCCAGCAGCCTAGGGGGGTTGAACAATGAGCAGTTCTTC. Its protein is CASSLGGLNNEQFF.

The CDR3: CASSTGARNTEAFF. CDR3 nucleotides: TGCGCCAGCAGCACTGGGGCGAGGAACACTGAAGCTTTCTTT. This chain joins TRBV5-1 and TRBJ1-1; tentatively, D is TRBD1 (5 bases). The CDR3 has 14 amino acids. Germline CDR1 and CDR2: SGHRS and YFSETQ. The V and J ends lost 4 bases and 1 base respectively, with 11 bases between them.

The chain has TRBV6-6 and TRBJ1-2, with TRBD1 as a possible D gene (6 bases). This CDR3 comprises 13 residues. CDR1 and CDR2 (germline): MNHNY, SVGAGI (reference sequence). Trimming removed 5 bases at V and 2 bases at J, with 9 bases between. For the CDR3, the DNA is TGTGCCAGCAGTCGACAGGACAACTATGGCTACACCTTC. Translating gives CASSRQDNYGYTF.

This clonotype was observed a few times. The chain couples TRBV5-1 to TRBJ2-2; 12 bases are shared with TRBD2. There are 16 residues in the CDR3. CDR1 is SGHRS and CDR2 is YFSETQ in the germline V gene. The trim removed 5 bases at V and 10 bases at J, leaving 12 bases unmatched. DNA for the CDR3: TGCGCCAGCAGTCGGGAGACTAGCGGGGGACCGAAGGAGCTGTTTTTT. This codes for CASSRETSGGPKELFF. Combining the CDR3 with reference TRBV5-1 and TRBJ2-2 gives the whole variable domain KAGVTQTPRYLIKTRGQQVTLSCSPISGHRSVSWYQQTPGQGLQFLFEYFSETQRNKGNFPGRFSGRQFSNSRSEMNVSTLELGDSALYLCASSRETSGGPKELFFGEGSRLTVL.